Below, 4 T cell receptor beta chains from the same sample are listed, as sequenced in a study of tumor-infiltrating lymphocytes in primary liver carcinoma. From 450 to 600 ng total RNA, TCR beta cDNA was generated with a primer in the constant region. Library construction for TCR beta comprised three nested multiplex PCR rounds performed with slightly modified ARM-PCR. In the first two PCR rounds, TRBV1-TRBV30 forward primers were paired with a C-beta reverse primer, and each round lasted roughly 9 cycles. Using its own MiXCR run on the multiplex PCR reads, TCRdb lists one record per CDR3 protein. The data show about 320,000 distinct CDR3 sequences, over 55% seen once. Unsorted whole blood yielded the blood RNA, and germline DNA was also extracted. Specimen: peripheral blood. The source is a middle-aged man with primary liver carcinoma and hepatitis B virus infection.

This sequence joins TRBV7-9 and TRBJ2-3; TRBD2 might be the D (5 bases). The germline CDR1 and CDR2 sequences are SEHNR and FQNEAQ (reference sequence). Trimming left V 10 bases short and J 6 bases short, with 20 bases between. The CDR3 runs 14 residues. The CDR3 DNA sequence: TGTGCCATCCCGGCAACTAGTCGTTCCGATACGCAGTATTTT. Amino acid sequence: CAIPATSRSDTQYF.

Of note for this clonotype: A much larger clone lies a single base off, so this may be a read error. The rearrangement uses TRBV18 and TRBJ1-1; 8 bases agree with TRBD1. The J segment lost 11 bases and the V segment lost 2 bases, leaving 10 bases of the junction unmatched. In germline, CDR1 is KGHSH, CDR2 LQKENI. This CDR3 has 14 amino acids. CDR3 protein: CASSPEGQESTAFF. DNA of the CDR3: TGTGCCAGCTCACCAGAGGGACAGGAGTCTACGGCTTTCTTT.

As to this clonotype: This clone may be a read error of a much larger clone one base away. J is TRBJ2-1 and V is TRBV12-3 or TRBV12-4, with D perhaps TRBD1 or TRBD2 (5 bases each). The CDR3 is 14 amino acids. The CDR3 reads CASRPGASYSEQFF. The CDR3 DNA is TGTGCCAGCAGACCCGGGGCCTCCTACAGTGAGCAGTTCTTC.

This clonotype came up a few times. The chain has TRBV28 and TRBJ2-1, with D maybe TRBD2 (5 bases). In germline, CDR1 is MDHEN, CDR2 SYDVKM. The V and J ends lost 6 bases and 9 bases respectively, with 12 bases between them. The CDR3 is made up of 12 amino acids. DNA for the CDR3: TGTGCCAGCAGCATCGGGGATTTTGAGCAGTTCTTC. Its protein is CASSIGDFEQFF.